This T cell receptor beta chain was sequenced for a study of cytomegalovirus exposure and HLA in healthy donors. General study findings and limits: At a 0.05 false discovery rate, a later analysis found some 18,000 TCR beta sequences to be associated with HLA alleles. CMV antigen specificity was confirmed in vitro for three CMV-associated chains. Reports indicated that the classifier achieved high specificity and sensitivity in diagnosing cytomegalovirus status. Some TCR beta chains (roughly 160 of them) were listed as cytomegalovirus-associated.

Researchers ran the PCR with 60 Vbeta and 13 Jbeta primers. Generated by immunoSEQ multiplex PCR, the TCRdb table keeps only in-frame clones and is missing some. The sample totals about 190,000 clones; its top ten clones hold about 6.8%. V shed 7 bases, J shed 4 bases, and the junction held 10 bases outside the gene matches. The length of the CDR3 is 15 residues. Germline CDR1 MDHEN, CDR2 SYDVKM. About this clone itself: The antigen remains unidentified.

The specimen was PBMCs. The TCR originated in a man younger than 40 in good health and CMV-seronegative. The chain couples TRBV28 to TRBJ1-5; 7 bases are shared with TRBD1. The CDR3 region is CASTPQGVANQPQHF. In DNA, the CDR3 is TGTGCCAGCACCCCTCAGGGGGTAGCAAATCAGCCCCAGCATTTT.